This T cell receptor (beta chain) was identified during a study of T cells in Graves' hyperthyroidism and ophthalmopathy. TCR beta CDR3 region amplification was performed from RNA transcripts. The HTBI set primed first-round TCR CDR3 RT-PCR. Each CDR3 protein is one row after TCRdb ran MiXCR on the multiplex PCR reads. The table records roughly 280,000 distinct CDR3 sequences, about a sixth of them present only once. The CDR3 is made up of 15 amino acids. Trimming removed 3 bases from V and 1 base from J; junction bases left unmatched: 4. V and J are TRBV12-3 or TRBV12-4 and TRBJ2-3; 7 positions agree with TRBD2. The sample was blood. This clonotype was obtained from a woman aged 55-70 years with Graves' ophthalmopathy. The CDR3 here is CASSLTSSGTDTQYF. DNA of the CDR3: TGTGCCAGCAGTTTGACTAGCTCCGGCACAGATACGCAGTATTTT.